Listed here are 23 T cell receptor beta chains from one sample, sequenced in a study of blood T cell repertoires in COVID-19. Measured with immunoSEQ multiplex PCR; TCRdb has only the in-frame clones, and not every one. The profile shows about 240,000 clones, 75% to 85% of them singletons. Sequencing was performed on peripheral blood. The receptors were gathered from an older woman with acute or convalescent COVID-19.

V is TRBV4-2 and J is TRBJ1-2; D might be TRBD1 (6 bases). The ends were cut back, 4 bases at V and 4 bases at J, with 13 bases in the middle. Germline lookup yields CDR1 LGHNA and CDR2 YNFKEQ. The CDR3 has 14 amino acids. The CDR3 sequence is CASSPPTGIYGYTF. CDR3 in DNA: TGTGCCAGCAGCCCTCCGACAGGCATCTATGGCTACACCTTC.

The J gene is TRBJ1-2, the V gene TRBV5-4; no clear D. V lost 0 bases and J lost 4, with 7 bases in between. The CDR3 spans 13 residues. Per the germline V gene, CDR1 is SGHNT and CDR2 is YYREEE (reference sequence). The CDR3 spells CASSLVGSYGYTF. CDR3 nucleotides: TGTGCCAGCAGCTTGGTGGGCAGCTATGGCTACACCTTC.

With respect to this clone: Other DNA sequences in the same sample also yield this CDR3. The chain combines TRBV7-2 with TRBJ2-7; perhaps TRBD1 as D (5 bases). Germline values: CDR1 SGHTA, CDR2 FQGNSA. V shed 0 bases and J shed 4 bases, with 7 bases lying between them. The CDR3 spans 13 residues. In DNA form, the CDR3 reads TGTGCCAGCAGCTTAGCGGGGCCTTACGAGCAGTACTTC. Protein product: CASSLAGPYEQYF.

V is TRBV7-2 and J is TRBJ2-5; D uncertain. Germline loops: CDR1 SGHTA, CDR2 FQGNSA. V was clipped by 4 bases and J by 5 bases, with 5 bases between them. This CDR3 region has 11 residues. This chain's CDR3 is CASSSLETQYF. The CDR3 DNA reads as TGTGCCAGCAGCTCGTTGGAGACCCAGTACTTC.

This CDR3 is CASSLAGAYEQYF. The CDR3 coding sequence is TGTGCCAGCAGTTTAGCCGGGGCCTACGAGCAGTACTTC. The J gene is TRBJ2-7, the V gene TRBV12-3 or TRBV12-4; D possibly corresponds to TRBD2 (5 bases). V was trimmed by 0 bases and J by 2 bases, leaving 5 bases between them. This CDR3 comprises 13 residues.

V and J are TRBV9 and TRBJ2-5; 8 bases are shared with TRBD2. CDR1 is SGDLS, CDR2 YYNGEE, per germline. There are 14 residues in the CDR3. J lost 5 bases, V lost 2 bases, and 5 bases had no gene match. The CDR3 loop reads CASSVRGGRETQYF. DNA of the CDR3: TGTGCCAGCAGCGTCCGGGGGGGCCGGGAGACCCAGTACTTC. The variable domain in full, completed from reference TRBV9 and TRBJ2-5, reads DSGVTQTPKHLITATGQRVTLRCSPRSGDLSVYWYQQSLDQGLQFLIQYYNGEERAKGNILERFSAQQFPDLHSELNLSSLELGDSALYFCASSVRGGRETQYFGPGTRLLVL.

The DNA of the CDR3 is TGTGCCAGCAGCGTAGGGCCGGCGGTTGGTAAAGAAAAACTGTTTTTT. It specifies CASSVGPAVGKEKLFF. The chain links TRBV9 to TRBJ1-4; the D is unclear. Trimming stripped 0 bases from V and 8 bases from J, with 17 bases between. This CDR3 comprises 16 residues. The germline gives CDR1 SGDLS, CDR2 YYNGEE.

The gene calls are TRBV25-1 and TRBJ1-1; a weak D match, TRBD1 (5 bases). V lost 5 bases and J lost 6, with 10 bases in between. Germline-derived CDR1 and CDR2 are MGHDK and SYGVNS. The CDR3 totals 12 residues. CDR3: CASSRAGAEAFF. The CDR3 DNA is TGTGCCAGCAGTAGGGCGGGGGCTGAAGCTTTCTTT.

The gene calls are TRBV5-8 and TRBJ2-1, with TRBD2 identical over 9 bases. V trimming: 2 bases; J trimming: 0 bases; junction bases outside the gene matches: 3. CDR1 SGHTS and CDR2 YDEGEE come from the germline V gene. The CDR3 has 16 residues. The CDR3 spells CASSFLAGVSYNEQFF. For the CDR3, the DNA is TGTGCCAGCAGCTTTTTAGCGGGGGTCTCCTACAATGAGCAGTTCTTC.

V is TRBV7-9 and J is TRBJ1-6; TRBD1 is a possible D gene (6 bases). The germline V and J ends were trimmed by 1 base and 6 bases, with 10 bases remaining between them. The CDR3 has 15 amino acids. Germline CDR1 and CDR2: SEHNR and FQNEAQ (reference sequence). CDR3 coding DNA: TGTGCCAGCAGCTTAGAAGGCAGGGGTAATTCACCCCTCCACTTT. It codes for CASSLEGRGNSPLHF.

This clone was seen only once. The chain carries TRBV11-1 and TRBJ2-7; D gene ambiguous. The CDR3 covers 14 residues. Germline lookup yields CDR1 SGHAT and CDR2 FQDESV (reference sequence). The V gene lost 2 bases and the J gene lost 4 bases, with 12 bases spanning the gap. CDR3 sequence: CASSLRQRYYEQYF. Written as DNA, the CDR3 is TGTGCCAGCAGCTTAAGGCAGCGATATTACGAGCAGTACTTC.

This chain connects TRBV6-5 to TRBJ1-1, with a tentative D call TRBD1 (5 bases). The CDR3 runs 11 residues. Germline lookup yields CDR1 MNHEY and CDR2 SVGAGI. V lost 7 bases to trimming and J lost 3 bases, with 6 bases between them. CDR3 amino acids: CASTRDTEAFF. The CDR3 DNA reads TGTGCCAGCACCAGGGACACTGAAGCTTTCTTT.

The chain links TRBV20-1 to TRBJ1-3, with 8 bases that match TRBD1. V lost 3 bases and J lost 4; bases outside the gene matches: 11. CDR1 DFQATT and CDR2 SNEGSKA come from the germline V gene (reference sequence). This CDR3 comprises 16 residues. DNA for the CDR3: TGCAGTGCTAGTGGGGGGACAGGACCTGTAGGAAACACCATATATTTT. Translating gives CSASGGTGPVGNTIYF.

The J gene is TRBJ1-5, the V gene TRBV6-6; possibly TRBD1 for D (5 bases). Trimming pared 5 bases from V and 3 bases from J, leaving 14 bases between. This CDR3 region has 15 residues. Germline V gene data show CDR1 as MNHNY and CDR2 as SVGAGI (reference sequence). This CDR3 reads CASSPTETPNQPQHF. CDR3 DNA sequence: TGTGCCAGCAGTCCGACAGAAACGCCCAATCAGCCCCAGCATTTT.

The V gene is TRBV19, the J gene TRBJ1-1, with 7 bases identical to TRBD1. The CDR3 sequence is 15 residues long. Germline CDR1 and CDR2: LNHDA and SQIVND (reference sequence). J was trimmed by 1 base and V by 4 bases; bases with no gene match: 6. This CDR3 is CASSRGDRANTEAFF. The CDR3 bases are TGTGCCAGTAGTAGAGGAGACAGGGCGAACACTGAAGCTTTCTTT.

The chain joins TRBV4-3 to TRBJ1-1; D ambiguous. Germline CDR1 reads LGHNA; CDR2 reads YSLEER. The CDR3 sequence is 16 residues long. V dropped 3 bases and J dropped 11 bases, with 25 bases sitting between them. In DNA, the CDR3 is TGCGCCAGCAGCCAGGGGAGCGGTTTAGTAGGGAGTTGGGCTTTCTTT. Translating it yields CASSQGSGLVGSWAFF.

This chain uses TRBV29-1 with TRBJ1-4, with unresolved D. The CDR3 has 12 residues. The germline gives CDR1 SQVTM, CDR2 ANQGSEA. V was pared by 5 bases and J by 5 bases, with 9 bases between. CDR3 in amino acids: CSVRNSNEKLFF. The CDR3 bases are TGCAGCGTTCGGAACAGCAATGAAAAACTGTTTTTT.

The chain joins TRBV13 to TRBJ1-1, with TRBD1 identical over 8 bases. Trimming took 2 bases from V and 4 from J; bases not matched to a gene: 6. The CDR3 contains 15 residues. Germline V CDR1 and CDR2: PRHDT, FYEKMQ (reference sequence). The CDR3 DNA is TGTGCCAGCAGCTTACGGACAGGGTGGATCACTGAAGCTTTCTTT. It codes for CASSLRTGWITEAFF. The complete variable domain, with remaining parts taken from reference TRBV13 and TRBJ1-1, reads AAGVIQSPRHLIKEKRETATLKCYPIPRHDTVYWYQQGPGQDPQFLISFYEKMQSDKGSIPDRFSAQQFSDYHSELNMSSLELGDSALYFCASSLRTGWITEAFFGQGTRLTVV.

The chain employs TRBV7-9 and TRBJ1-1; 8 positions agree with TRBD1. Per the germline V gene, CDR1 is SEHNR and CDR2 is FQNEAQ (reference sequence). V gave up 5 bases and J gave up 7 bases; unmatched junction bases: 9. The CDR3 is 14 residues long. The CDR3: CASSTDRGSDEAFF. The CDR3 region has the DNA TGTGCCAGCAGCACCGACAGGGGCAGTGATGAAGCTTTCTTT.

This chain uses TRBV5-1 with TRBJ1-3, with 9 positions matching TRBD1. The CDR3 length is 18 residues. Germline assignment: CDR1 SGHRS and CDR2 YFSETQ. V lost 3 bases and J lost 2; bases outside the gene matches: 12. The DNA of the CDR3 is TGCGCCAGCAGCTCATCCGGCAACAGGGGGCTTCCTGGAAACACCATATATTTT. Protein: CASSSSGNRGLPGNTIYF.

V gene TRBV7-2 combines with J gene TRBJ2-2; 8 bases align to TRBD2. The J segment lost 7 bases and the V segment lost 2 bases, leaving 9 bases of the junction unmatched. This CDR3 contains 16 residues. Germline values: CDR1 SGHTA, CDR2 FQGNSA. In DNA, the CDR3 is TGTGCCAGCAGCTTAACGTTAAGCGGGGGTGGCGGGGAGCTGTTTTTT. Protein: CASSLTLSGGGGELFF.

The V gene is TRBV19, the J gene TRBJ2-7; TRBD2 agrees at 10 bases. The V gene's germline CDR1 is LNHDA and CDR2 SQIVND (reference sequence). The junction had 11 bases not matched to a gene; V was cut back by 9 bases and J by 6 bases. This CDR3 region has 14 residues. The CDR3 region has the DNA TGTGCCAGCCGTGCAGCGGGGGGGCCGCTCGAGCAGTACTTC. This translates into CASRAAGGPLEQYF.

This chain uses TRBV15 with TRBJ1-4, with TRBD1 as a possible D gene (5 bases). Germline assignment: CDR1 LNHNV and CDR2 YYDKDF (reference sequence). V was trimmed by 0 bases and J by 1 base, leaving 9 bases between them. CDR3 length equals 16 residues. The CDR3: CATSRDLGGTNEKLFF. The CDR3, as DNA: TGTGCCACCAGCAGAGATTTGGGGGGAACTAATGAAAAACTGTTTTTT.